Below, one TCR beta chain is given with its context. The method was immunoSEQ multiplex PCR; TCRdb's version includes in-frame clones alone and lacks a portion of them. Counted here are over 150,000 clones, about 87% occurring once; the ten biggest clones make up 3.9%. This record comes from a study of blood T cell repertoires in COVID-19. Study details: COVID-19 samples collected from the United States, Italy and Spain covered acute and convalescent phases.

V lost 4 bases to trimming and J lost 6 bases, with 15 bases between them. CDR1 SNHLY and CDR2 FYNNEI come from the germline V gene. This CDR3 has 14 residues. This chain joins TRBV2 and TRBJ1-1, with TRBD1 as a possible D gene (5 bases). The sequencing input was peripheral blood. The sequence derives from a woman aged 55-69 years who had recovered from COVID-19. CDR3 protein: CASSGPGGEAEAFF. In nucleotides, the CDR3 is TGTGCCAGCAGTGGGCCGGGGGGGGAGGCTGAAGCTTTCTTT.